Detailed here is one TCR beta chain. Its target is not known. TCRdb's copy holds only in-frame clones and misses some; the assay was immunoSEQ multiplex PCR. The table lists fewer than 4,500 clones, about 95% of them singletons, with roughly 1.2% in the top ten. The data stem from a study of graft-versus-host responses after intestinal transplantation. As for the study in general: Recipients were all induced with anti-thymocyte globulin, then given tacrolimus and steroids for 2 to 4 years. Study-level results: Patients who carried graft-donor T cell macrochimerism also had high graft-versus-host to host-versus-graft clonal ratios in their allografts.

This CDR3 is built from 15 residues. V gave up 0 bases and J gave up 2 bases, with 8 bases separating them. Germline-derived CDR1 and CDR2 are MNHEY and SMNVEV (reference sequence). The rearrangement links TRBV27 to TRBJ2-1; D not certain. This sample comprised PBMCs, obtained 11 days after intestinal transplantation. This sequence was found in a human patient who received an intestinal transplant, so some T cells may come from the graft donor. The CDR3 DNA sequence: TGTGCCAGCAGTTTATCAGCGTACACCTACAATGAGCAGTTCTTC. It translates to CASSLSAYTYNEQFF.